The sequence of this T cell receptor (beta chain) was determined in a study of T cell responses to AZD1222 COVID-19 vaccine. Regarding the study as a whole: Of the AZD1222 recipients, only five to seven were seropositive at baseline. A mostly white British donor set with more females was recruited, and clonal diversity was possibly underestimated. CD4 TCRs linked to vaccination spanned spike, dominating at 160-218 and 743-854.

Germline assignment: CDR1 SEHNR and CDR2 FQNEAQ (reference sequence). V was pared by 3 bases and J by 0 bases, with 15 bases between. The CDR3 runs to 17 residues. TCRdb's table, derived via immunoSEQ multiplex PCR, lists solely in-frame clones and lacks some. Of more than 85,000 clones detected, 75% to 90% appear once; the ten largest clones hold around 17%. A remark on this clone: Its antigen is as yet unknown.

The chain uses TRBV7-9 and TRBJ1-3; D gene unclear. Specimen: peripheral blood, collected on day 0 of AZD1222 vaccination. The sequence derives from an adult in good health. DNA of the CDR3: TGTGCCAGCAGCTTTATCGTCCCGACGGACTCTGGAAACACCATATATTTT. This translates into CASSFIVPTDSGNTIYF.